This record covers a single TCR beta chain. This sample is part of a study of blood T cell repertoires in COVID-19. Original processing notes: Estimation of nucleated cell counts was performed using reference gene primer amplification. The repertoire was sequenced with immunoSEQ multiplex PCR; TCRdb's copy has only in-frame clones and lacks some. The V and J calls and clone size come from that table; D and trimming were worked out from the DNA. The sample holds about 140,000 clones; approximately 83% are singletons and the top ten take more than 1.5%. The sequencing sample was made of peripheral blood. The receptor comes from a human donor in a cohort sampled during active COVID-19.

The chain's CDR3 is CASSTGTGASQFF. The CDR3 DNA follows: TGTGCCAGCAGTACGGGGACAGGGGCTTCGCAGTTCTTC. This chain joins TRBV25-1 and TRBJ2-1; 10 bases are shared with TRBD1. CDR1 is MGHDK, CDR2 SYGVNS, per germline. The CDR3 length is 13 residues. Trimming at V came to 5 bases and at J to 12 bases, leaving 7 bases not matched to a gene. Full variable domain (missing parts from reference TRBV25-1 and TRBJ2-1): EADIYQTPRYLVIGTGKKITLECSQTMGHDKMYWYQQDPGMELHLIHYSYGVNSTEKGDLSSESTVSRIRTEHFPLTLESARPSHTSQYLCASSTGTGASQFFGPGTRLTVL.